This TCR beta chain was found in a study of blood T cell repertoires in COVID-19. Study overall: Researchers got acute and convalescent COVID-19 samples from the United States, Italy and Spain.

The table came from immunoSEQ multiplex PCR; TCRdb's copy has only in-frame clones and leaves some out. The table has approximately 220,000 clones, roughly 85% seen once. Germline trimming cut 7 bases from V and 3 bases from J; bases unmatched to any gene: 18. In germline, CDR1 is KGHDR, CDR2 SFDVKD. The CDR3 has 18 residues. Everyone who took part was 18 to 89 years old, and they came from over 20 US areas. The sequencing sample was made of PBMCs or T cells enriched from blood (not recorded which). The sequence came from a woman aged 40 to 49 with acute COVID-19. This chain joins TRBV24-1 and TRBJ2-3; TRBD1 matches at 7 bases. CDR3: CATSGLHPRGPGTDTQYF. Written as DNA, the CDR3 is TGTGCCACCAGCGGACTCCATCCTAGGGGGCCGGGGACAGATACGCAGTATTTT.